The clone carrying this T cell receptor beta chain was seen a handful of times. Its antigen is currently unknown. This nonspecific control used anti-CD3/anti-CD28 bead stimulation of CD4+ T cells. Sorting of responding CD4+ T cells relied on upregulated CD40 ligand together with CD69. The data derive from a study of persistence of HIV-infected CD4 T cells. The immunoSEQ assay was version 4, run in survey mode. Profiling relied on immunoSEQ multiplex PCR, and the TCRdb table lists in-frame clones only, not all of them. The sample records 35,000 to 45,000 clones, roughly 86% being singletons. The sequence came from an adult man with HIV who was CMV-seropositive. The sample consisted of CD4+ T cells sorted from PBMCs after 18-hour stimulation, taken from a patient who received antiretroviral therapy.

CDR3 nucleotide sequence: TGCAGCGTTGAGGGCGGGAACACTGAAGCTTTCTTT. This translates into CSVEGGNTEAFF. V gene TRBV29-1 combines with J gene TRBJ1-1, with D unresolved. CDR3 length: 12 residues. The ends were cut back, 3 bases at V and 1 base at J, with 6 bases in the middle. Per germline, CDR1 SQVTM and CDR2 ANQGSEA.